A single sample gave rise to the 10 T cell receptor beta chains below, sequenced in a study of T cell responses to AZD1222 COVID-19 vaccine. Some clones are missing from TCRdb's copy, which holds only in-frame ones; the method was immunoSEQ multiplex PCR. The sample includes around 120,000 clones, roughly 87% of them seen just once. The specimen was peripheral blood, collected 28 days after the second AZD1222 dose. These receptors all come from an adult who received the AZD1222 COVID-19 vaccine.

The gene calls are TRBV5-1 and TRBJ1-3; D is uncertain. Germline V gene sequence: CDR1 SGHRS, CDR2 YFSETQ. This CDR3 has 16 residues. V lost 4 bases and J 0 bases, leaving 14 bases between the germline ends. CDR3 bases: TGCGCCAGCAGCCAATATGCTAGCAACTCTGGAAACACCATATATTTT. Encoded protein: CASSQYASNSGNTIYF.

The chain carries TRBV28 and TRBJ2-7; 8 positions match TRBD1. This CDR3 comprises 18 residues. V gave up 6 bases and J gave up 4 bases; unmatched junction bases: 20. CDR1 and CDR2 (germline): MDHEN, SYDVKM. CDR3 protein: CASRGLRDRMAGGYEQYF. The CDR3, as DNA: TGTGCCAGCAGGGGCCTCCGGGACAGGATGGCGGGTGGGTACGAGCAGTACTTC.

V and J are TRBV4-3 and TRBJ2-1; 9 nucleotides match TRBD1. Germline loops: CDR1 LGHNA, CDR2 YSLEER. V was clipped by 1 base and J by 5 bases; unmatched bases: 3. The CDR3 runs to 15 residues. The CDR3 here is CASSQGQGVNNEQFF. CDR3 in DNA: TGCGCCAGCAGCCAAGGACAGGGGGTAAACAATGAGCAGTTCTTC.

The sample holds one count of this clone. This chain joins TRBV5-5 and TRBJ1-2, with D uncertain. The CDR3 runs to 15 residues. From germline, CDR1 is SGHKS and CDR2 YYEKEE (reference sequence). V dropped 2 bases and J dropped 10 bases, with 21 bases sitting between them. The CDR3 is CASSFLLHLWGDYTF. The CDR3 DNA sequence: TGTGCCAGCAGCTTCCTACTGCACCTCTGGGGTGACTACACCTTC.

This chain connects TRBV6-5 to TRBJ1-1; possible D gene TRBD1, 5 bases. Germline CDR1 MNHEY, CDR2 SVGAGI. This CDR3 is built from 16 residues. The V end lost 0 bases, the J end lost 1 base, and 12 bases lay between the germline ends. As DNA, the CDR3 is TGTGCCAGCAGTTACTCTTCCGGGGCCCGGAACACTGAAGCTTTCTTT. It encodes CASSYSSGARNTEAFF.

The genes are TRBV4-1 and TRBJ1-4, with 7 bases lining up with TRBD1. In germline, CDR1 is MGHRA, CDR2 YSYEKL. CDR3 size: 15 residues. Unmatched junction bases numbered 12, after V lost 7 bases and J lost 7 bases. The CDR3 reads CASTERGLEGEKLFF. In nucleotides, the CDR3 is TGCGCCAGCACCGAAAGGGGGCTCGAAGGTGAAAAACTGTTTTTT.

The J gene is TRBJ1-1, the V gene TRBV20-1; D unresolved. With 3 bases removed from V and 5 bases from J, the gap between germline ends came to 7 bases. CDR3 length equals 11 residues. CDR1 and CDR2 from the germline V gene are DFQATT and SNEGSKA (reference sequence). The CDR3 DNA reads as TGCAGTGCTAGTAAACAGACTGAAGCTTTCTTT. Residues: CSASKQTEAFF.

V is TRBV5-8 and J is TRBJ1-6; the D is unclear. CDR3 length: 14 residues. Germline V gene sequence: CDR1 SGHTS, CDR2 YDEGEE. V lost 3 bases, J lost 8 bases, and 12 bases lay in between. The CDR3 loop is CASSSNPGYSPLHF. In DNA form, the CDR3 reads TGTGCCAGCAGCTCCAACCCGGGATATTCACCCCTCCACTTT.

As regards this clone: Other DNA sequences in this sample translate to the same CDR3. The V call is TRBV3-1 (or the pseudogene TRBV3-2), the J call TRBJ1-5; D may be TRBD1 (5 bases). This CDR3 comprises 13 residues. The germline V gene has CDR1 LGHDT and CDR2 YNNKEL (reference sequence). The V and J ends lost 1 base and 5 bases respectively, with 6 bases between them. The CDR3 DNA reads TGTGCCAGCAGCCAAGGGGGGGATCAGCCCCAGCATTTT. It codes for CASSQGGDQPQHF.

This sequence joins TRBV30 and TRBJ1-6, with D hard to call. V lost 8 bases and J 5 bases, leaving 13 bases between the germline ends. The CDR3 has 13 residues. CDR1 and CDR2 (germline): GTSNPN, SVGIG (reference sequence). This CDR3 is CARNKVDNSPLHF. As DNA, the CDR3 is TGTGCCCGGAACAAGGTCGATAATTCACCCCTCCACTTT.